These 4 T cell receptor beta chains originate from one sample sequenced in a study of identical twins. One entry per CDR3 protein results from TCRdb running MiXCR on the 5' RACE reads. This sample has hundreds of thousands of distinct CDR3 sequences; 8.5% to 9.5% occur once, and the top ten carry 0.85% to 1%. The same specimen was also included in a second study, on yellow fever vaccine responses in identical twins.

Material for sequencing was PBMCs. These receptor sequences come from a woman aged 18-30 years in good health.

This clonotype was seen more than once but under ten times. V gene TRBV28 combines with J gene TRBJ2-6, with D maybe TRBD1 (6 bases). The CDR3 length is 16 residues. The V end lost 3 bases, the J end lost 0 bases, and 9 bases lay between the germline ends. The V gene's germline CDR1 is MDHEN and CDR2 SYDVKM. DNA of the CDR3: TGTGCCAGCAGTTTCTCAGGGGTCTCTGGGGCCAACGTCCTGACTTTC. This gives the protein CASSFSGVSGANVLTF. Complete variable domain (other parts from reference TRBV28 and TRBJ2-6): DVKVTQSSRYLVKRTGEKVFLECVQDMDHENMFWYRQDPGLGLRLIYFSYDVKMKEKGDIPEGYSVSREKKERFSLILESASTNQTSMYLCASSFSGVSGANVLTFGAGSRLTVL.

V gene TRBV13 combines with J gene TRBJ2-4; D possibly uses TRBD1 or TRBD2 (5 bases each). The CDR3 consists of 16 residues. Trimming removed 4 bases at V and 8 bases at J, with 21 bases between. CDR1 and CDR2 (germline): PRHDT, FYEKMQ (reference sequence). CDR3 DNA: TGTGCCAGCAGCTCCATGACATCCGGGGCGGAGGACATTCAGTACTTC. Protein sequence: CASSSMTSGAEDIQYF.

The table lists this clonotype with many counts. The chain carries TRBV12-3 or TRBV12-4 and TRBJ1-3; TRBD1 aligns across 8 bases. The ends lost 3 bases at V and 3 bases at J; junction bases unmatched: 4. This CDR3 region has 15 residues. Written as DNA, the CDR3 is TGTGCCAGCAGTTTGGCAGGGGGCAGTGGAAACACCATATATTTT. As protein: CASSLAGGSGNTIYF.

The chain carries TRBV20-1 and TRBJ2-7; TRBD1 agrees at 9 bases. Trimming cost V 6 bases and J 3 bases; bases outside gene matches: 6. CDR1 and CDR2 from the germline V gene are DFQATT and SNEGSKA (reference sequence). The CDR3 spans 13 residues. DNA of the CDR3: TGCAGTGCACCCTGGACAGGGGACTACGAGCAGTACTTC. It is translated as CSAPWTGDYEQYF.